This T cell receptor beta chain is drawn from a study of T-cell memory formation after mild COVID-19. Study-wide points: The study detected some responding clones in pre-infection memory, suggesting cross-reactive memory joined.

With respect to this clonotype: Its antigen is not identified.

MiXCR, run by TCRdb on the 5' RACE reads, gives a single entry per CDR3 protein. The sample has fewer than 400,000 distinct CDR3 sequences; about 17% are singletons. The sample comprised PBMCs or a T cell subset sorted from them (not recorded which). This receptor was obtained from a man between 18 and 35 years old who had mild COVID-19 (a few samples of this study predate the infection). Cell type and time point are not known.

Here the CDR3 reads CSARVGSGPPDTQYF. The DNA of the CDR3 is TGCAGTGCTAGAGTCGGGAGCGGGCCCCCAGATACGCAGTATTTT. V and J are TRBV20-1 and TRBJ2-3; a weak D match, TRBD2 (6 bases). Trimming left V 1 base short and J 4 bases short, with 15 bases between. Per germline, CDR1 DFQATT and CDR2 SNEGSKA (reference sequence). The CDR3 extends over 15 amino acids.